These 2 T cell receptor beta chains came from one sample sequenced in a study of shared clonotypes between healthy human individuals. It was CD45RO-negative cells, positively selected for CCR7, that made up naive CD8 cells, with terminally differentiated effector memory CD45RA+ cells excluded. Generated by immunoSEQ multiplex PCR, the TCRdb table keeps only in-frame clones and is missing some. The sample lists more than 2 million clones; just under 95% were seen once. The sequenced sample consisted of naive CD8+ T cells from PBMCs. These receptors were collected from a man in his late teens or twenties in good health. Some clones in this sample may be carry-over from other donors' samples.

This chain connects TRBV7-9 to TRBJ1-1, with D perhaps matching TRBD1 (6 bases). The V gene lost 5 bases and the J gene lost 0 bases, with 16 bases spanning the gap. Germline V lookup: CDR1 SEHNR, CDR2 FQNEAQ (reference sequence). This CDR3 comprises 16 residues. CDR3 sequence reads: CASSRFPGQMNTEAFF. The CDR3 DNA is TGTGCCAGCAGCCGATTCCCTGGACAGATGAACACTGAAGCTTTCTTT.

This clone was found once. The J gene is TRBJ2-1, the V gene TRBV30; tentatively, D is TRBD1 (5 bases). CDR3 length: 15 amino acids. Germline loops: CDR1 GTSNPN, CDR2 SVGIG (reference sequence). Trimming took off 1 base at V and 6 bases at J, with 16 bases between the two ends. CDR3 nucleotide sequence: TGTGCCTGGAGTGCCGACAGTAATTGGCTCAATGAGCAGTTCTTC. It specifies CAWSADSNWLNEQFF.